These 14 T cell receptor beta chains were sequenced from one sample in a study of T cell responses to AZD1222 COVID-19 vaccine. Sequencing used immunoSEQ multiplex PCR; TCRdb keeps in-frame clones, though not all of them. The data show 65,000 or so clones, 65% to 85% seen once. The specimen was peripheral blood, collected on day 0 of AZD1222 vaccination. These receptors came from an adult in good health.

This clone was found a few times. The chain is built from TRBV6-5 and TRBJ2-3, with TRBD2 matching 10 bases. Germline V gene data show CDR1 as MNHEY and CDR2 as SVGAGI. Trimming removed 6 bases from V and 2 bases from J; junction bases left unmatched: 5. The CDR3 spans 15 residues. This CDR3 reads CASSRAGGNTDTQYF. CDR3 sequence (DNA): TGTGCCAGCAGCCGAGCGGGGGGGAACACAGATACGCAGTATTTT.

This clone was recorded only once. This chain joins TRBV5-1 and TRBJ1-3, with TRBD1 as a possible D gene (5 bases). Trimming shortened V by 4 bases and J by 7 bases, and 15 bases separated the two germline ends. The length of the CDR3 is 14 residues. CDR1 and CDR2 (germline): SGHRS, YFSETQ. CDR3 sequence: CASSPDSLSNTIYF. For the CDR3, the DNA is TGCGCCAGCAGCCCCGACAGTCTTAGCAACACCATATATTTT.

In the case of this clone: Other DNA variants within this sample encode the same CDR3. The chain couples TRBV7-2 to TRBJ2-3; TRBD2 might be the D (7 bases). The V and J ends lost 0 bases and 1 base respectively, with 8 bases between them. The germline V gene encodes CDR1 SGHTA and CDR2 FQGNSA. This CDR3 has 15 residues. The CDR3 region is CASSLAGGRTDTQYF. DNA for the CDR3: TGTGCCAGCAGCTTAGCGGGGGGGCGCACAGATACGCAGTATTTT.

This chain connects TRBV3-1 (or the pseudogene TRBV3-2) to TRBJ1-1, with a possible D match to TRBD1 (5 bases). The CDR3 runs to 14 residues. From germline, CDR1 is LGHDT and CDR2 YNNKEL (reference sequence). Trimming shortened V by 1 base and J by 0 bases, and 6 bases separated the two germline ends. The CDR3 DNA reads TGTGCCAGCAGCCAAGCAGGGATGAACACTGAAGCTTTCTTT. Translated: CASSQAGMNTEAFF.

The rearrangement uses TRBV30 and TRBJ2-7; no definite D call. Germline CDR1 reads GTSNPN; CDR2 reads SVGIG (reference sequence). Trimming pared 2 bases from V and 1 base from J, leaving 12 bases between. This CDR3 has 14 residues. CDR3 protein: CAWSKLTNSYEQYF. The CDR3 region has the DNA TGTGCCTGGAGTAAACTCACGAATTCCTACGAGCAGTACTTC. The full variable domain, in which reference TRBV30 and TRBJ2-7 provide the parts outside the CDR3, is SQTIHQWPATLVQPVGSPLSLECTVEGTSNPNLYWYRQAAGRGLQLLFYSVGIGQISSEVPQNLSASRPQDRQFILSSKKLLLSDSGFYLCAWSKLTNSYEQYFGPGTRLTVT.

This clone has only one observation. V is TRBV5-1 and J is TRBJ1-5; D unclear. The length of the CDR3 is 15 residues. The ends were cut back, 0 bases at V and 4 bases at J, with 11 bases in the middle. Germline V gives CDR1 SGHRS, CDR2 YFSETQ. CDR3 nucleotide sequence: TGCGCCAGCAGCTTGGGATTTGGCCCTAATCAGCCCCAGCATTTT. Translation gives CASSLGFGPNQPQHF.

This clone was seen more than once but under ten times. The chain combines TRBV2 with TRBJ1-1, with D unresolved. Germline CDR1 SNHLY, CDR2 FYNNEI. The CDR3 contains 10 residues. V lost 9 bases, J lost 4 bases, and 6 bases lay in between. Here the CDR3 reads CASSSTEAFF. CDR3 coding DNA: TGTGCCAGTAGCAGCACTGAAGCTTTCTTT.

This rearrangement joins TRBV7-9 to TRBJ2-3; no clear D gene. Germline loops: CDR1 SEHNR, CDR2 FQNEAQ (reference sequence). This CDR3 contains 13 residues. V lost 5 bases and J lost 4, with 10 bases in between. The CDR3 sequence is CASSLVPADTQYF. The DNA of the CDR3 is TGTGCCAGCAGCCTCGTCCCGGCAGATACGCAGTATTTT.

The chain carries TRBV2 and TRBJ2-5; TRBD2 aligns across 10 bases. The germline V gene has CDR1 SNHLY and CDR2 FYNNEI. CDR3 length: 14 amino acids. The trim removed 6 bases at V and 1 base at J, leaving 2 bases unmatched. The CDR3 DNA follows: TGTGCCAGCAGGATAGCGGGGGGCCAAGAGACCCAGTACTTC. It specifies CASRIAGGQETQYF.

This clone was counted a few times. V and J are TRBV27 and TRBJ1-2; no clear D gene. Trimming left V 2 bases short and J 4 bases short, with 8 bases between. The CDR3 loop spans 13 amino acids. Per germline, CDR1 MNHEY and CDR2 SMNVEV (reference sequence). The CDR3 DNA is TGTGCCAGCAGTTTAGACGGAATCTATGGCTACACCTTC. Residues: CASSLDGIYGYTF.

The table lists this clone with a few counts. CDR3 amino acids: CASSDQGYRTIAFF. Here the CDR3 DNA reads TGTGCCAGCAGTGACCAGGGTTACCGGACTATAGCTTTCTTT. This chain links TRBV2 with TRBJ1-1, with a possible D match to TRBD1 (5 bases). V was shortened by 3 bases and J by 10 bases, with 18 bases between the two germline ends. This CDR3 spans 14 amino acids. The germline V gene encodes CDR1 SNHLY and CDR2 FYNNEI.

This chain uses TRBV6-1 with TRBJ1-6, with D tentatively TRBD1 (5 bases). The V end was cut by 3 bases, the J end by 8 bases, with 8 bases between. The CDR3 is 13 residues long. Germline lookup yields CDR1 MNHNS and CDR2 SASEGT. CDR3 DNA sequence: TGTGCCAGCAGTGATACAGGATATTCACCCCTCCACTTT. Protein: CASSDTGYSPLHF.

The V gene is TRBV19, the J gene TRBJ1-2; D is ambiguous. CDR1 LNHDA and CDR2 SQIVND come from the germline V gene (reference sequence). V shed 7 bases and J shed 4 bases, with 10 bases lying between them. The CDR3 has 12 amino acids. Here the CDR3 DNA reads TGTGCCAGTACCCCCGGGCTCTATGGCTACACCTTC. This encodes CASTPGLYGYTF.

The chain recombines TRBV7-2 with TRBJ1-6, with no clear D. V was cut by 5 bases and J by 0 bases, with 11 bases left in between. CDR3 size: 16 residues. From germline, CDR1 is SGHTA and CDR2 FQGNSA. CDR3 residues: CASSRLQSSYNSPLHF. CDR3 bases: TGTGCCAGCAGCCGTCTCCAGAGCTCCTATAATTCACCCCTCCACTTT. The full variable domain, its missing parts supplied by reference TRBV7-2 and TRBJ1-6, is GAGVSQSPSNKVTEKGKDVELRCDPISGHTALYWYRQSLGQGLEFLIYFQGNSAPDKSGLPSDRFSAERTGGSVSTLTIQRTQQEDSAVYLCASSRLQSSYNSPLHFGNGTRLTVT.